The subject of this entry is one T cell receptor (beta chain). Its antigen remains unidentified. The data were obtained in a study of cytomegalovirus exposure and HLA in healthy donors. Clones were sequenced by immunoSEQ multiplex PCR, and TCRdb holds only the in-frame ones, with some missing. The sample lists fewer than 65,000 clones, 89% seen once, with 15% in the top ten. Separation from the 666-subject first cohort characterized the roughly 110-subject validation cohort, to which the donors belonged. Study outcomes and limitations: The classifier, whose performance was assessed in both the original and validation cohorts, reportedly diagnosed cytomegalovirus status with high specificity and sensitivity. A list of more than 150 TCR beta chains associated with cytomegalovirus was given. The majority of TCR sequences were rare, yet some public TCRs appeared in many donors.

Germline V CDR1 and CDR2: SGHDT, YYEEEE. This CDR3 is built from 13 residues. V lost 1 base and J 3 bases, leaving 8 bases between the germline ends. This TCR was recovered from a young woman in good health and CMV-seronegative. The V and J genes are TRBV5-6 and TRBJ2-7; weak D call: TRBD1 (6 bases). Sequencing was carried out using PBMCs. CDR3 in amino acids: CASSLPGVYEQYF. CDR3 nucleotide sequence: TGTGCCAGCAGCTTGCCAGGGGTCTACGAGCAGTACTTC.